This TCR beta chain was sequenced for a study of T cells expressing NK-cell markers. The CDR3 extends over 14 amino acids. CDR1 is GTSNPN and CDR2 is SVGIG in the germline V gene (reference sequence). TCRdb reprocessed the 5' RACE reads, keeping one entry per CDR3 protein, no DNA. The table lists about 460,000 distinct CDR3 sequences, with under 1.5% in the top ten. The TCR was taken from a woman in her fifties or sixties in good health. The sample taken for sequencing was blood T cells: a sorted CD56 or NKG2C T cell subset, CD4+ or CD8+ T cells, or bulk PBMC T cells (not recorded which). This chain uses TRBV30 with TRBJ2-2; TCRdb designates TRBD1, a call that cannot be tested without DNA. The CDR3 loop reads CAWGTGANTGELFF.